The rows below give T cell receptor beta chains drawn from one sample of a study of glioma-infiltrating T cells after dendritic cell vaccination. Libraries were prepared by immunoSEQ multiplex PCR; TCRdb keeps only in-frame clonotypes and omits some of them. This sample has more than 75,000 clones, with roughly four fifths found just once. Here the sequenced sample was blood, taken after dendritic cell vaccination. These receptors were collected from a human donor with glioblastoma. The CDR3 runs from the conserved cysteine through the conserved F or W. Fields, in order: V gene, J gene, D gene, CDR3 protein. A D gene is named only where the DNA matches it firmly.

TRBV2,TRBJ1-1,-,CASSEARATEAFF
TRBV2,TRBJ2-5,-,CASGRSREQETQYF
TRBV5-6,TRBJ2-5,-,CASSPLGASTQETQYF
TRBV7-2,TRBJ2-3,TRBD2,CASSSRLADTQYF
TRBV6-1,TRBJ1-5,TRBD1,CASSLGQGFRQPQHF
TRBV5-6,TRBJ1-4,TRBD1,CASSLEQGASNEKLFF
TRBV5-1,TRBJ2-2,TRBD2,CASSLPGTSGVTGELFF
TRBV18,TRBJ1-5,TRBD1,CASSPPRTGGQNQPQHF
TRBV28,TRBJ2-7,-,CASSLTLTEQSGQYF
TRBV15,TRBJ2-5,-,CATSRDRDLQETQYF
TRBV30,TRBJ1-4,-,CAWSRRLEASEKLFF
TRBV5-1,TRBJ2-5,-,CASSLDPDNQETQYF
TRBV5-4,TRBJ1-2,-,CASSLDRAANYGYTF
TRBV6-5,TRBJ1-3,TRBD1,CASRPQQGGGNTIYF
TRBV2,TRBJ1-1,TRBD1,CASSVRGPFTEAFF
TRBV7-3,TRBJ1-1,-,CASSSGQNTEAFF
TRBV6-1,TRBJ2-3,TRBD2,CASSEGGGGATDTQYF
TRBV4-2,TRBJ1-2,-,CASTEIGANYGYTF
TRBV10-3,TRBJ1-5,-,CAISDRNQPQHF
TRBV29-1,TRBJ1-2,-,CSVVRAGGYTF
TRBV2,TRBJ1-6,-,CASLTEPNSPLHF
TRBV27,TRBJ2-3,TRBD2,CASSLEGLAGADTQYF